A single sample is the source of the 5 T cell receptor beta chains below, sequenced in a study of blood T cell repertoires in COVID-19. Some clones are missing from TCRdb's copy, which holds only in-frame ones; the method was immunoSEQ multiplex PCR. The data hold under 95,000 clones, with roughly 84% observed a single time. Sequencing input: peripheral blood. These receptors came from a woman of 80 years or more with COVID-19, enrolled during active disease.

This clone was recorded a few times. This chain links TRBV3-1 (or the pseudogene TRBV3-2) with TRBJ2-2, with D maybe TRBD2 (5 bases). The CDR3 runs to 12 residues. Per the germline V gene, CDR1 is LGHDT and CDR2 is YNNKEL (reference sequence). V lost 4 bases to trimming and J lost 9 bases, with 9 bases between them. The CDR3 DNA reads as TGTGCCAGCAGCCCAACGGGGAGGGAGCTGTTTTTT. Its translation is CASSPTGRELFF.

The CDR3 is CASSQTSGNYEQYF. As DNA, the CDR3 is TGTGCCAGCAGCCAGACTAGCGGGAACTACGAGCAGTACTTC. The chain links TRBV7-9 to TRBJ2-7, with 11 bases matching TRBD2. The CDR3 is made up of 14 amino acids. V dropped 5 bases and J dropped 3; count of bases not matched to a gene: 3. Germline assignment: CDR1 SEHNR and CDR2 FQNEAQ (reference sequence).

The chain is built from TRBV5-1 and TRBJ2-1; 10 bases are shared with TRBD2. There are 16 residues in the CDR3. In germline, CDR1 is SGHRS, CDR2 YFSETQ. V lost 0 bases to trimming and J lost 3 bases; unmatched junction nucleotides: 3. The CDR3 DNA follows: TGCGCCAGCAGCTTGGGACTAGCGGGCATCTACAATGAGCAGTTCTTC. The encoded protein is CASSLGLAGIYNEQFF.

This rearrangement joins TRBV30 to TRBJ2-3; tentatively, D is TRBD1 (5 bases). Germline V CDR1 and CDR2: GTSNPN, SVGIG (reference sequence). V shed 3 bases and J shed 6 bases, with 22 bases lying between them. The CDR3 loop spans 16 amino acids. CDR3 amino acids: CAWSSWAGFIPDTQYF. The CDR3 DNA is TGTGCCTGGAGCTCCTGGGCAGGGTTTATTCCGGATACGCAGTATTTT.

The V call is TRBV28, the J call TRBJ2-7; D may be TRBD2 (6 bases). The CDR3 loop spans 13 amino acids. V dropped 5 bases and J dropped 6 bases, with 14 bases sitting between them. Germline lookup yields CDR1 MDHEN and CDR2 SYDVKM. CDR3 nucleotide sequence: TGTGCCAGCAGTCAGACTAGTCCCTCCGAGCAGTACTTC. It yields the protein CASSQTSPSEQYF.